The entry below gives a single T cell receptor beta chain sequence along with its context. No antigen is known for it. Germline CDR1 and CDR2: MNHEY and SVGAGI. The CDR3 covers 13 residues. Germline trimming cut 6 bases from V and 3 bases from J; bases unmatched to any gene: 3. The method was immunoSEQ multiplex PCR; TCRdb's version includes in-frame clones alone and lacks a portion of them. Found here are under 80,000 clones, 70% to 90% of them singletons; the top ten hold 1.3%. This entry comes from a study of T cell responses to AZD1222 COVID-19 vaccine. Study-wide points: Unmutated variant regions are reportedly the target of nearly half of TCRs that are spike-specific. CD4 TCRs associated with vaccination spanned spike, dominating at 160-218 and 743-854. Spike-specific TCR breadth and depth were elevated following two AZD1222 doses. Clonal diversity may have been underestimated, and the donors were mostly white British, with more females than males.

This rearrangement joins TRBV6-5 to TRBJ1-1; 8 positions match TRBD1. Material: peripheral blood, obtained 28 days after the second AZD1222 dose. This clonotype was obtained from an adult who received the AZD1222 COVID-19 vaccine. This chain's CDR3 is CASSSGGYTEAFF. In DNA form, the CDR3 reads TGTGCCAGCAGCTCAGGGGGCTACACTGAAGCTTTCTTT.